This T cell receptor (beta chain) comes out of a study of T cell responses to AZD1222 COVID-19 vaccine. Assay used: immunoSEQ multiplex PCR; TCRdb lists only in-frame clones, some missing. Of about 72,000 clones detected, roughly 84% appear once; the ten largest clones hold under 30%. Findings of the study overall: Nearly half of spike-specific TCRs reportedly target variant regions that are unmutated in the B.1.351 and B.1.1.7 variants. Donors were mostly white British, more females; clonal diversity possibly underestimated. The study found Spike-specific TCR breadth and depth rose after two AZD1222 doses. Sampling that yielded the repertoires occurred only after the peak T cell response.

This clone came up once. Its antigen is unidentified. This CDR3 spans 17 amino acids. V shed 1 base and J 6 bases; nucleotides not matched to a gene: 9. Germline lookup yields CDR1 LNHDA and CDR2 SQIVND (reference sequence). The clonotype comes from an adult in good health. The sequencing here drew on peripheral blood, taken on day 0 of AZD1222 vaccination. This chain joins TRBV19 and TRBJ1-4, with 9 positions matching TRBD1. In nucleotides, the CDR3 is TGTGCCAGTAGTATAGGCCGGGACAGGGCCAAGGATGAAAAACTGTTTTTT. Translation gives CASSIGRDRAKDEKLFF.